These 32 T cell receptor beta chains originate from one sample sequenced in a study of blood T cell repertoires in COVID-19. Profiled with immunoSEQ multiplex PCR; TCRdb holds only in-frame clones, not every one. This sample has more than 250,000 clones, with over 75% found just once. The sample taken for sequencing was peripheral blood. The receptors shown here come from a man between 45 and 60 years old with active or convalescent COVID-19.

Notes on this clone: Other DNA sequences in this specimen translate into the identical CDR3. The chain is built from TRBV19 and TRBJ1-5, with 7 bases matching TRBD1. Trimming took 2 bases from V and 2 from J; bases not matched to a gene: 0. This CDR3 has 14 amino acids. Germline V lookup: CDR1 LNHDA, CDR2 SQIVND (reference sequence). CDR3: CASSITGGNQPQHF. Written as DNA, the CDR3 is TGTGCCAGTAGTATAACAGGGGGCAATCAGCCCCAGCATTTT. The full variable domain, completed using reference TRBV19 and TRBJ1-5, is DGGITQSPKYLFRKEGQNVTLSCEQNLNHDAMYWYRQDPGQGLRLIYYSQIVNDFQKGDIAEGYSVSREKKESFPLTVTSAQKNPTAFYLCASSITGGNQPQHFGDGTRLSIL.

This clone turned up a few times. This sequence joins TRBV4-1 and TRBJ2-5; D is perhaps TRBD2 (6 bases). The CDR3 is 16 residues long. Germline assignment: CDR1 MGHRA and CDR2 YSYEKL. V was shortened by 5 bases and J by 4 bases, with 20 bases between the two germline ends. The chain's CDR3 is CASSKGARQGGETQYF. Written as DNA, the CDR3 is TGCGCCAGCAGCAAAGGGGCCCGTCAGGGAGGAGAGACCCAGTACTTC.

This chain uses TRBV9 with TRBJ1-2; 11 nucleotides match TRBD1. CDR3 length: 15 amino acids. CDR1 is SGDLS and CDR2 is YYNGEE in the germline V gene. J gave up 6 bases and V 0 bases, and 4 bases lay outside the gene matches. The CDR3 coding sequence is TGTGCCAGCAGCGTAGGAGGGACAGGGGGGAATGGCTACACCTTC. Translating gives CASSVGGTGGNGYTF.

The gene calls are TRBV20-1 and TRBJ2-5, with a possible D match to TRBD2 (6 bases). Per the germline V gene, CDR1 is DFQATT and CDR2 is SNEGSKA (reference sequence). This CDR3 has 11 amino acids. Trimming removed 6 bases from V and 5 bases from J, with 10 bases in between. The CDR3: CSAPTRETQYF. The CDR3 nucleotides are TGCAGTGCCCCGACTAGGGAGACCCAGTACTTC.

The V and J genes are TRBV7-2 and TRBJ1-4, with 9 bases lining up with TRBD1. The V and J ends lost 1 base and 8 bases, in that order; junction bases with no gene match: 5. Germline CDR1 reads SGHTA; CDR2 reads FQGNSA. The CDR3 spans 15 residues. The CDR3 DNA sequence: TGTGCCAGCAGCTTAGTGGGGACAGGGAACGAAAAACTGTTTTTT. Translating it yields CASSLVGTGNEKLFF. Drawing the rest from reference TRBV7-2 and TRBJ1-4, the complete variable domain is GAGVSQSPSNKVTEKGKDVELRCDPISGHTALYWYRQSLGQGLEFLIYFQGNSAPDKSGLPSDRFSAERTGGSVSTLTIQRTQQEDSAVYLCASSLVGTGNEKLFFGSGTQLSVL.

The chain recombines TRBV7-2 with TRBJ2-7; D is undetermined. CDR3 length equals 13 residues. Deletions cut 1 base from V and 12 bases from J, with 16 bases between. Looked up from germline, CDR1 is SGHTA and CDR2 is FQGNSA. In nucleotides, the CDR3 is TGTGCCAGCAGCTTAGTTTCCGTGGGCGCTTTGTACTTC. Translated, it gives CASSLVSVGALYF.

The chain couples TRBV5-6 to TRBJ1-2; D gene unclear. The V end was cut by 4 bases, the J end by 4 bases, with 14 bases between. Germline CDR1 SGHDT, CDR2 YYEEEE. This CDR3 has 14 amino acids. In nucleotides, the CDR3 is TGTGCCAGCAGCCCGTGGCGACTCGCCTATGGCTACACCTTC. Residues: CASSPWRLAYGYTF.

The gene calls are TRBV18 and TRBJ1-5; tentative D call: TRBD1 (6 bases). The CDR3 is 15 amino acids. Germline V gene sequence: CDR1 KGHSH, CDR2 LQKENI. Between the trimmed V and J ends, which lost 6 bases and 7 bases, there was a span of 19 bases. The CDR3 loop reads CASSSKGGAGQPQHF. The CDR3 DNA is TGTGCCAGCTCCTCTAAAGGGGGGGCTGGCCAGCCCCAGCATTTT. The full variable domain, in which reference TRBV18 and TRBJ1-5 provide the parts outside the CDR3, is NAGVMQNPRHLVRRRGQEARLRCSPMKGHSHVYWYRQLPEEGLKFMVYLQKENIIDESGMPKERFSAEFPKEGPSILRIQQVVRGDSAAYFCASSSKGGAGQPQHFGDGTRLSIL.

The chain carries TRBV18 and TRBJ1-1; D remains unclear. The V end was cut by 4 bases, the J end by 2 bases, with 11 bases between. The CDR3 runs 14 residues. CDR1 and CDR2 from the germline V gene are KGHSH and LQKENI. The CDR3 reads CASSRVGSNTEAFF. The CDR3 DNA follows: TGTGCCAGCTCACGGGTCGGGTCAAACACTGAAGCTTTCTTT. The whole variable domain, remainder taken from reference TRBV18 and TRBJ1-1, is NAGVMQNPRHLVRRRGQEARLRCSPMKGHSHVYWYRQLPEEGLKFMVYLQKENIIDESGMPKERFSAEFPKEGPSILRIQQVVRGDSAAYFCASSRVGSNTEAFFGQGTRLTVV.

The CDR3: CASSILVAGERGTQYF. DNA of the CDR3: TGTGCCAGTAGTATTCTTGTGGCGGGAGAGAGGGGTACGCAGTATTTT. The chain couples TRBV19 to TRBJ2-3; 7 bases are shared with TRBD2. CDR1 LNHDA and CDR2 SQIVND come from the germline V gene (reference sequence). V lost 3 bases to trimming and J lost 8 bases; unmatched junction nucleotides: 14. The CDR3 runs to 16 residues.

The chain has TRBV3-1 (or the pseudogene TRBV3-2) and TRBJ2-1; D is unresolved. Trimming cost V 4 bases and J 5 bases, with 15 bases left between them. CDR3 length equals 15 residues. From germline, CDR1 is LGHDT and CDR2 YNNKEL (reference sequence). CDR3 region: CASSPIPPTNNEQFF. The CDR3 DNA reads as TGTGCCAGCAGCCCGATTCCCCCTACGAACAATGAGCAGTTCTTC.

J is TRBJ2-1 and V is TRBV7-9; D is perhaps TRBD2 (6 bases). Germline V gives CDR1 SEHNR, CDR2 FQNEAQ (reference sequence). The germline V and J ends were trimmed by 3 bases and 6 bases, with 21 bases remaining between them. The CDR3 consists of 17 residues. The CDR3 DNA is TGTGCCAGCAGCTTCGTGACTAGACGGGTCGACTTCAATGAGCAGTTCTTC. Residues: CASSFVTRRVDFNEQFF. Together with reference TRBV7-9 and TRBJ2-1, the CDR3 gives the full variable domain: DTGVSQNPRHKITKRGQNVTFRCDPISEHNRLYWYRQTLGQGPEFLTYFQNEAQLEKSRLLSDRFSAERPKGSFSTLEIQRTEQGDSAMYLCASSFVTRRVDFNEQFFGPGTRLTVL.

This clone was counted once. The chain recombines TRBV1 with TRBJ2-1; the table's TRBD2 call for D was not verified on the DNA. TRBV1 is labeled a pseudogene. The CDR3 is made up of 17 amino acids. The CDR3 sequence is CTSSLEAGTSEYNEQFF. Written as DNA, the CDR3 is TGCACCAGCAGCCTGGAGGCGGGGACCAGCGAGTACAATGAGCAGTTCTTC.

This clone showed up just a few times. The V gene is TRBV7-9, the J gene TRBJ2-7, with D unresolved. The CDR3 totals 15 residues. Trimming left V 1 base short and J 2 bases short, with 12 bases between. Germline V gene data show CDR1 as SEHNR and CDR2 as FQNEAQ (reference sequence). The CDR3 is CASSLGSAYPYEQYF. In nucleotides, the CDR3 is TGTGCCAGCAGCTTAGGTTCCGCCTACCCCTACGAGCAGTACTTC.

This clone has a single count. The chain is built from TRBV28 and TRBJ1-2; no clear D gene. Germline CDR1 reads MDHEN; CDR2 reads SYDVKM. V was trimmed by 7 bases and J by 6 bases, leaving 9 bases between them. The CDR3 contains 11 residues. The CDR3 protein is CASIAHHGYTF. CDR3 coding DNA: TGTGCCAGCATAGCCCATCATGGCTACACCTTC.

A word on this clone: This CDR3 is also generated by other DNA sequences in the sample. The chain recombines TRBV6-5 with TRBJ1-1, with TRBD1 identical over 10 bases. CDR1 is MNHEY and CDR2 is SVGAGI in the germline V gene. After removal of 6 bases from V and 5 bases from J, the junction contained 0 bases not matched to a gene. This CDR3 has 12 amino acids. This CDR3 is CASRDRGTEAFF. The CDR3 coding sequence is TGTGCCAGCAGGGACAGGGGGACTGAAGCTTTCTTT.

The chain has TRBV6-2 or TRBV6-3 and TRBJ2-5, with TRBD2 matching over 11 bases. V gave up 6 bases and J gave up 2 bases; unmatched junction bases: 5. Germline assignment: CDR1 MNHEY and CDR2 SVGEGT. This CDR3 has 15 amino acids. CDR3 protein: CASSPSGGYQETQYF. In DNA, the CDR3 is TGTGCCAGCAGCCCTAGCGGGGGGTATCAAGAGACCCAGTACTTC.

The chain is built from TRBV29-1 and TRBJ2-7; no reliable D call. Germline assignment: CDR1 SQVTM and CDR2 ANQGSEA. CDR3 size: 15 residues. V gave up 0 bases and J gave up 2 bases, with 14 bases separating them. CDR3 bases: TGCAGCGTTGAAGATCGGAGCGTCACGACCTACGAGCAGTACTTC. It specifies CSVEDRSVTTYEQYF.

This chain links TRBV5-1 with TRBJ1-2; the D gene is possibly TRBD1 (5 bases). Deletions cut 0 bases from V and 4 bases from J, with 10 bases between. Looked up from germline, CDR1 is SGHRS and CDR2 is YFSETQ. This CDR3 is built from 14 residues. The CDR3 sequence is CASSLEGQGYGYTF. In DNA form, the CDR3 reads TGCGCCAGCAGCTTGGAGGGGCAGGGCTATGGCTACACCTTC.

This chain connects TRBV7-2 to TRBJ1-4; 9 bases agree with TRBD1. The CDR3 contains 13 residues. Unmatched junction bases numbered 3, after V lost 9 bases and J lost 4 bases. Per the germline V gene, CDR1 is SGHTA and CDR2 is FQGNSA. CDR3 residues: CASRTGDNEKLFF. DNA for the CDR3: TGTGCCAGTCGGACAGGGGATAATGAAAAACTGTTTTTT. Together with reference TRBV7-2 and TRBJ1-4, the CDR3 gives the full variable domain: GAGVSQSPSNKVTEKGKDVELRCDPISGHTALYWYRQSLGQGLEFLIYFQGNSAPDKSGLPSDRFSAERTGGSVSTLTIQRTQQEDSAVYLCASRTGDNEKLFFGSGTQLSVL.

The V and J genes are TRBV5-1 and TRBJ1-1; possibly TRBD1 for D (5 bases). There are 13 residues in the CDR3. CDR1 and CDR2 from the germline V gene are SGHRS and YFSETQ. V was trimmed by 4 bases and J by 4 bases, leaving 11 bases between them. CDR3 loop: CASSRGSGTEAFF. CDR3 DNA: TGCGCCAGCAGCAGGGGTTCGGGCACTGAAGCTTTCTTT.

V gene TRBV2 combines with J gene TRBJ2-3; the match to TRBD2 covers 8 bases. Germline lookup yields CDR1 SNHLY and CDR2 FYNNEI. This CDR3 region has 15 residues. V trimming: 4 bases; J trimming: 5 bases; junction bases outside the gene matches: 8. Written as DNA, the CDR3 is TGTGCCAGCAGTGGGACTAGCTGGAATGGAGATACGCAGTATTTT. This translates into CASSGTSWNGDTQYF.

CDR3 nucleotides: TGTGCCAGCTCACCAACTTCCGAAATCGGTTTTGGCTACACCTTC. This sequence encodes CASSPTSEIGFGYTF. J is TRBJ1-2 and V is TRBV18; D is unclear. This CDR3 region has 15 residues. The V and J ends lost 2 bases and 7 bases respectively, with 17 bases between them. Germline CDR1 KGHSH, CDR2 LQKENI.

This clone was counted a single time. The chain recombines TRBV28 with TRBJ2-4, with 9 positions matching TRBD1. This CDR3 spans 14 amino acids. Unmatched junction bases numbered 6, after V lost 8 bases and J lost 4 bases. The germline V gene has CDR1 MDHEN and CDR2 SYDVKM. The CDR3 is CASLDRGVKNIQYF. The CDR3, as DNA: TGTGCCAGCCTGGACAGGGGTGTTAAAAACATTCAGTACTTC.

The V and J genes are TRBV5-1 and TRBJ1-6, with TRBD1 matching over 7 bases. Germline CDR1 reads SGHRS; CDR2 reads YFSETQ. V shed 4 bases and J 6 bases; nucleotides not matched to a gene: 10. This CDR3 contains 16 residues. The CDR3 DNA reads TGCGCCAGCAGCCTAGAACCGGGACAGTCTAATTCACCCCTCCACTTT. Amino acid sequence: CASSLEPGQSNSPLHF.

The chain couples TRBV29-1 to TRBJ1-5; D not resolved. Germline V gene data show CDR1 as SQVTM and CDR2 as ANQGSEA. Trimming took off 4 bases at V and 7 bases at J, with 14 bases between the two ends. This CDR3 is 13 amino acids long. DNA for the CDR3: TGCAGCGTTGTTTTAGACGTCGGGCAGCCCCAGCATTTT. Residues: CSVVLDVGQPQHF.

The CDR3 protein is CASSLVGLRETQYF. The CDR3 nucleotides are TGTGCCAGCAGCTTAGTGGGGCTAAGAGAGACCCAGTACTTC. The chain joins TRBV11-2 to TRBJ2-5; D is possibly TRBD1 (5 bases). This CDR3 has 14 residues. In germline, CDR1 is SGHAT, CDR2 FQNNGV. V was shortened by 1 base and J by 4 bases, with 10 bases between the two germline ends.

The J gene is TRBJ1-1, the V gene TRBV4-1; D perhaps matches TRBD1 (6 bases). The CDR3 length is 16 residues. The germline V gene encodes CDR1 MGHRA and CDR2 YSYEKL. Trimming cost V 0 bases and J 4 bases, with 15 bases left between them. The CDR3 is CASSQESQGRGTEAFF. CDR3 DNA sequence: TGCGCCAGCAGCCAAGAATCACAGGGTAGAGGCACTGAAGCTTTCTTT.

This chain connects TRBV6-5 to TRBJ1-2; 7 bases match TRBD1. J lost 4 bases, V lost 6 bases, and 2 bases had no gene match. This CDR3 contains 12 residues. CDR1 is MNHEY and CDR2 is SVGAGI in the germline V gene. The CDR3 DNA follows: TGTGCCAGCAGCAGACAGGGCTATGGCTACACCTTC. This translates into CASSRQGYGYTF.

The chain links TRBV2 to TRBJ2-2, with D perhaps matching TRBD2 (5 bases). CDR3 length: 17 residues. V gave up 4 bases and J gave up 4 bases, with 19 bases separating them. CDR1 and CDR2 from the germline V gene are SNHLY and FYNNEI. The DNA of the CDR3 is TGTGCCAGCAGTGTTGAAGGTTACCTAGCCCCCACCGGGGAGCTGTTTTTT. This codes for CASSVEGYLAPTGELFF.

The V and J genes are TRBV24-1 and TRBJ2-5, with 10 bases identical to TRBD2. V lost 4 bases, J lost 7 bases, and 11 bases stayed unmatched. The germline CDR1 and CDR2 sequences are KGHDR and SFDVKD. CDR3 size: 16 residues. In DNA form, the CDR3 reads TGTGCCACCAGTGAGAGGGGCACTAGCGGGGTAAGGACCCAGTACTTC. Its translation is CATSERGTSGVRTQYF.

About this clone itself: Other DNA variants within this sample encode the same CDR3. This rearrangement joins TRBV29-1 to TRBJ2-7; D perhaps matches TRBD2 (7 bases). CDR1 SQVTM and CDR2 ANQGSEA come from the germline V gene. The CDR3 loop spans 12 amino acids. V was clipped by 6 bases and J by 7 bases, with 16 bases between them. The CDR3 bases are TGCAGCGTCGGTGGGGGGGCATATGAGCAGTACTTC. Translated, it gives CSVGGGAYEQYF.